This is a list of T cell receptor beta chains from one sample in a study of blood T cell repertoires in COVID-19. Measured with immunoSEQ multiplex PCR; TCRdb has only the in-frame clones, and not every one. The sample records about 130,000 clones, about 75% being singletons. Material: peripheral blood. Receptor source: an elderly man with acute or convalescent COVID-19. CDR3s include the opening cysteine and the closing phenylalanine or tryptophan. Each record gives: V gene, CDR3 protein.

>TRBV3-1/TRBV3-2
CASSQDLSGYGYTF
>TRBV5-1
CASSLDGLKTQYF
>TRBV19
CASTTTGGSEQFF
>TRBV3-1/TRBV3-2
CASSYQGSFYGYTF
>TRBV18
CASSPQGIPNQPQHF
>TRBV4-1
CASSQAGNEQFF
>TRBV5-1
CASSLALRGGGEQFF
>TRBV29-1
CSERLAGIYNEQFF
>TRBV19
CASSILGGLAKNIQYF
>TRBV5-1
CASRSGTGIQETQYF
>TRBV5-1
CASSFVAGGTTEAFF
>TRBV3-1/TRBV3-2
CASSASAGRRNTIYF
>TRBV28
CASSFARLASGNTIYF
>TRBV7-8
CASSHPLGTGGEQYF
>TRBV5-1
CASKSRGDTGELFF
>TRBV2
CASSEGGGITDTQYF
>TRBV19
CASSRDSNTDTQYF
>TRBV2
CASSESGNQETQYF
>TRBV5-5
CASSLSVSGGFAGNTIYF
>TRBV7-8
CASSLAGGTGFGYTF
>TRBV6-5
CASTRQGNTGELFF
>TRBV18
CASSPSAAGDGETQYF
>TRBV3-1/TRBV3-2
CASRDPEGDRTTGELFF
>TRBV7-7
CASSFRGQETQYF
>TRBV3-1/TRBV3-2
CASSHQTTLAGGKDTQYF
>TRBV7-6
CASRVRMYSNQPQHF
>TRBV7-2
CASSQRVGRTQYF
>TRBV18
CASSSWTGGLGEQFF
>TRBV18
CASSQDSSAFF
>TRBV18
CASSRGRTDTQYF
>TRBV19
CASSPRTGVTYEQYF
>TRBV28
CASSWTGAYGYTF
>TRBV12-3/TRBV12-4
CASTQGFNQPQHF
>TRBV24-1
CATSDLGQHGQYF
>TRBV6-1
CASSDPQRGYNTEAFF
>TRBV12-5
CASGLGGQSSGYTF
>TRBV10-3
CAISTSTASGNTIYF
>TRBV4-1
CASSPLLRTGGTEAFF
>TRBV11-2
CASSRQGTDPYGYTF
>TRBV28
CASRETSGVYNEQFF
>TRBV4-1
CASSQLTTGFYGYTF
>TRBV5-4
CASSKDSGLNTEAFF
>TRBV3-1/TRBV3-2
CASSQGRDGAQYF
>TRBV5-1
CASGPGTPDTQYF
>TRBV6-6
CASRGGLMNTEAFF
>TRBV5-1
CASSPDRERINEKLFF
>TRBV6-5
CASRNPGSYEQYF
>TRBV10-3
CAIRPEGGELFF
>TRBV3-1/TRBV3-2
CASSSRDRAPEQYF
>TRBV19
CASSIDLISKQSSYNSPLHF
>TRBV5-6
CASSLSRRFETQYF
>TRBV28
CASRTGQREYF
>TRBV13
CASSSTGGSSYEQYF